The present T cell receptor beta chain was sequenced within a study of Ad26.COV2.S vaccination and SARS-CoV-2 variants. Study summary: By the intramuscular route, Ad26.COV2.S was given once, or twice 56 days apart. Overall study results and limits: Non-spike TCR breadth was similar in vaccine and placebo recipients. Vaccinated individuals (as opposed to placebo recipients) had higher spike-specific TCR breadth.

This sample's treatment: 15 to 20 received Ad26.COV2.S at low or high dose, single or two shots; several received placebo; per-sample allocation not given. The samples date from day 63 after the first vaccine or placebo injection. The CDR3 has 15 residues. The V end was cut by 3 bases, the J end by 0 bases, with 11 bases between. Germline CDR1 is KGHSH and CDR2 is LQKENI. For this clone: The antigen is not known.

Here immunoSEQ multiplex PCR was the method, and the copy in TCRdb shows in-frame clones only, minus some. The top ten hold roughly 13% of the sample, which has roughly 510,000 clones, roughly 87% seen once. This sequence originates from a person aged 18-60 years who received the Ad26.COV2.S COVID-19 vaccine or a placebo. This sequence joins TRBV18 and TRBJ1-1, with D possibly matching TRBD1 (5 bases). The input for sequencing was peripheral blood, taken in a trial of Ad26.COV2.S vaccine versus placebo. In DNA form, the CDR3 reads TGTGCCAGCTCACCCTCGGACACCCTGAACACTGAAGCTTTCTTT. This translates into CASSPSDTLNTEAFF.